This T cell receptor (beta chain) was captured in a study of blood T cell repertoires in COVID-19. The study counted Cohort 3 donors as recovered given two negative PCRs, clearance, or symptom resolution. Germline V gene sequence: CDR1 DFQATT, CDR2 SNEGSKA (reference sequence). V shed 3 bases and J 8 bases; nucleotides not matched to a gene: 11. The CDR3 loop spans 15 amino acids. Measured with immunoSEQ multiplex PCR; TCRdb has only the in-frame clones, and not every one. Among about 46,000 clones listed, roughly 86% were seen once. This clone was picked up one time. The source is a woman aged 45-65 years who had recovered from COVID-19. The J gene is TRBJ1-4, the V gene TRBV20-1, with 8 nucleotides matching TRBD1. Specimen: PBMCs or T cells enriched from blood (not recorded which). The CDR3 coding sequence is TGCAGTGCTAGTAACTCGCCAGGGGGCGGCGAAAAACTGTTTTTT. It yields the protein CSASNSPGGGEKLFF.